This T cell receptor beta chain was captured by sequencing in a study of early T cells in non-severe SARS-CoV-2 infection. As for the study in general: Chains stayed unpaired after sequencing of bulk RNA from unsorted whole blood. The study's findings and limits: The study's VDJdb matching favored anti-spike CD8 responses and missed private and CD4 specificities.

Germline V lookup: CDR1 SQVTM, CDR2 ANQGSEA. Trimming shortened V by 7 bases and J by 0 bases, and 11 bases separated the two germline ends. This CDR3 is built from 13 residues. In the library, individual cDNA molecules carried attached unique molecular identifiers. From the 5' RACE reads, TCRdb called clonotypes with MiXCR, one entry per CDR3 protein. The sample shows 90,000 to 120,000 distinct CDR3 sequences, around an eighth of them seen only once. In regard to this clonotype: Antigen specificity is unknown. The CDR3 does not close with the conserved phenylalanine or tryptophan, likely indicating a read error.

The rearrangement uses TRBV29-1 and TRBJ2-3, with D possibly being TRBD2 (5 bases). Sequencing used whole blood. This TCR came from an adult who was a healthcare worker with PCR-confirmed SARS-CoV-2 infection or an uninfected control (not recorded which). CDR3 DNA: TGCAGCGCCCTAGAGGGAAGCACAGATACGCAGTATTAT. It encodes CSALEGSTDTQYY.